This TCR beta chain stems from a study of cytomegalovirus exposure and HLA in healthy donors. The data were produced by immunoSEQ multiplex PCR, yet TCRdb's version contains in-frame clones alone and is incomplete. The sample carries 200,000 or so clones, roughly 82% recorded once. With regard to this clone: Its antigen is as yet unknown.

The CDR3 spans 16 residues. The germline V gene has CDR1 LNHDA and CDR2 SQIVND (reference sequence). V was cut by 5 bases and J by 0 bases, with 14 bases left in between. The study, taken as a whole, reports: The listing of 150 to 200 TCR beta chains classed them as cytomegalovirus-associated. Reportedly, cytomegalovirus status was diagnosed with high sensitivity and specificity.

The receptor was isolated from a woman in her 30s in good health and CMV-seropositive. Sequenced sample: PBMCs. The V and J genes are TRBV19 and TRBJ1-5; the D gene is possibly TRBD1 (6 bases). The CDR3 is CASSPFARGSNQPQHF. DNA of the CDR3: TGTGCCAGTAGTCCCTTTGCCAGGGGTAGCAATCAGCCCCAGCATTTT.